One sample yielded the 14 T cell receptor beta chains listed below, sequenced in a study of regulatory T cells in long-lasting Graves disease. Time point reported: persistent/refractory GD, antithyroid drugs over 5 years with positive TRAb. Making the TCR library involved RNA that had been extracted from PBMCs. Libraries of TCR beta came from iRepertoire HTBI primers plus Arm-PCR of CDR3 regions. Each CDR3 protein gets one entry after TCRdb re-called the multiplex PCR reads with MiXCR. In the table there are about 420,000 distinct CDR3 sequences, 23% of which are singletons. The sample was peripheral blood mononuclear cells (PBMCs), taken when the disease was refractory, from a patient treated with antithyroid drugs. These receptors all come from a female donor with Graves disease.

This clonotype appeared a few times. This chain uses TRBV5-1 with TRBJ1-1, with no clear D. There are 15 residues in the CDR3. The V and J ends lost 0 bases and 0 bases respectively, with 9 bases between them. Germline assignment: CDR1 SGHRS and CDR2 YFSETQ. The CDR3, as DNA: TGCGCCAGCAGCTTGGCCAGGCAGGTGAACACTGAAGCTTTCTTT. It is translated as CASSLARQVNTEAFF.

This clonotype showed up many times. The J gene is TRBJ2-2, the V gene TRBV2, with D hard to call. This CDR3 comprises 16 residues. Trimming stripped 3 bases from V and 1 base from J, with 12 bases between. Germline V gene lookup returns CDR1 SNHLY and CDR2 FYNNEI. The CDR3 is CASSDFSYQNTGELFF. The CDR3 DNA sequence: TGTGCCAGCAGTGATTTTTCCTACCAGAACACCGGGGAGCTGTTTTTT.

In its sample, this clonotype was seen many times. The J gene is TRBJ1-2, the V gene TRBV28; 8 nucleotides line up with TRBD1. Germline lookup yields CDR1 MDHEN and CDR2 SYDVKM. Trimming cost V 2 bases and J 8 bases; bases outside gene matches: 4. The CDR3 has 13 residues. CDR3 nucleotides: TGTGCCAGCAGTTTACAGGGGGCGATCGGCTACACCTTC. It yields the protein CASSLQGAIGYTF.

This clonotype was observed at least ten times. J is TRBJ1-4 and V is TRBV12-3 or TRBV12-4; 9 nucleotides line up with TRBD1. V lost 3 bases and J lost 2; bases outside the gene matches: 4. This CDR3 contains 16 residues. The CDR3, as DNA: TGTGCCAGCAGTTTCGGGACAGGGTATACTAATGAAAAACTGTTTTTT. This sequence encodes CASSFGTGYTNEKLFF.

This clonotype has just a few counts. The chain couples TRBV25-1 to TRBJ2-5, with D unclear. The CDR3 extends over 15 amino acids. Germline V lookup: CDR1 MGHDK, CDR2 SYGVNS. The V gene lost 2 bases and the J gene lost 4 bases, with 14 bases spanning the gap. Here the CDR3 DNA reads TGTGCCAGCAGTGAAATTAATGGATTAGGAGAGACCCAGTACTTC. This codes for CASSEINGLGETQYF. Full variable domain (outside the CDR3, taken from reference TRBV25-1 and TRBJ2-5): EADIYQTPRYLVIGTGKKITLECSQTMGHDKMYWYQQDPGMELHLIHYSYGVNSTEKGDLSSESTVSRIRTEHFPLTLESARPSHTSQYLCASSEINGLGETQYFGPGTRLLVL.

This clonotype has at least ten counts. The CDR3, as DNA: TGTGCCACCAGTGACCCCGCCTTGACAGGGTATGGCTACACCTTC. Translated: CATSDPALTGYGYTF. The chain joins TRBV24-1 to TRBJ1-2, with 7 bases matching TRBD1. The CDR3 consists of 15 residues. Germline loops: CDR1 KGHDR, CDR2 SFDVKD. V dropped 4 bases and J dropped 5; count of bases not matched to a gene: 9.

This clonotype was counted many times. The chain is built from TRBV28 and TRBJ1-2; D is unresolved. V lost 3 bases and J 2 bases, leaving 10 bases between the germline ends. The CDR3 length is 14 residues. CDR1 and CDR2 from the germline V gene are MDHEN and SYDVKM. CDR3: CASSLGNLNYGYTF. As DNA, the CDR3 is TGTGCCAGCAGTTTGGGCAATCTCAACTATGGCTACACCTTC.

This clonotype appeared a few times. The rearrangement joins TRBV30 to TRBJ1-2; tentative D call: TRBD1 (5 bases). The CDR3 contains 15 residues. V lost 0 bases and J lost 5, with 16 bases in between. Germline assignment: CDR1 GTSNPN and CDR2 SVGIG (reference sequence). CDR3 sequence (DNA): TGTGCCTGGAGTGTAGGGGTCGGGGGACTATATGGCTACACCTTC. Translated, it gives CAWSVGVGGLYGYTF.

The chain couples TRBV12-3 or TRBV12-4 to TRBJ2-2; D might be TRBD1 (5 bases). The V end was cut by 8 bases, the J end by 1 base, with 11 bases between. There are 14 residues in the CDR3. The CDR3 sequence: CASDRPGNTGELFF. CDR3 nucleotide sequence: TGTGCCAGCGACAGACCGGGGAACACCGGGGAGCTGTTTTTT.

This chain connects TRBV5-1 to TRBJ2-7; 8 positions agree with TRBD1. Trimming removed 2 bases from V and 3 bases from J; junction bases left unmatched: 4. The CDR3 is made up of 14 amino acids. CDR1 SGHRS and CDR2 YFSETQ come from the germline V gene. CDR3 nucleotides: TGCGCCAGCAGCTTCGAACAGGGGGTCTACGAGCAGTACTTC. It translates to CASSFEQGVYEQYF.

Many counts were recorded for this clonotype. The chain couples TRBV15 to TRBJ2-7; TRBD2 aligns across 8 bases. Per the germline V gene, CDR1 is LNHNV and CDR2 is YYDKDF (reference sequence). Losses at the gene ends were 5 bases for V and 6 bases for J; bases not matched to a gene: 15. CDR3 length: 16 residues. Here the CDR3 reads CATSRVVGRAAGEQYF. CDR3 DNA: TGTGCCACCAGCCGGGTAGTCGGGAGGGCAGCGGGCGAGCAGTACTTC.

This clonotype occurred a few times. The chain uses TRBV19 and TRBJ1-5; possible D gene TRBD1, 6 bases. In germline, CDR1 is LNHDA, CDR2 SQIVND (reference sequence). Deletions cut 4 bases from V and 1 base from J, with 11 bases between. This CDR3 contains 15 residues. CDR3 loop: CASSTGTRSNQPQHF. As DNA, the CDR3 is TGTGCCAGTAGTACTGGGACACGAAGCAATCAGCCCCAGCATTTT.

This clonotype occurred a few times. The chain uses TRBV14 and TRBJ2-3; D is uncertain. Trimming removed 0 bases at V and 8 bases at J, with 12 bases between. CDR3 length equals 14 residues. Germline CDR1 and CDR2: SGHDN and FVKESK. CDR3 sequence (DNA): TGTGCCAGCAGCCAAGATCAACTACTTCGTACGCAGTATTTT. Amino acids: CASSQDQLLRTQYF.

This clonotype was detected many times. This chain links TRBV6-1 with TRBJ1-4; D perhaps matches TRBD1 (5 bases). CDR1 and CDR2 from the germline V gene are MNHNS and SASEGT. Trimming removed 5 bases from V and 0 bases from J, with 10 bases in between. This CDR3 spans 15 amino acids. The CDR3 nucleotides are TGTGCCAGCAGTCAGGGAGGCGCAACTAATGAAAAACTGTTTTTT. It yields the protein CASSQGGATNEKLFF.